The 12 T cell receptor beta chains below all came from one sample that was sequenced in a study of blood T cell repertoires in COVID-19. TCRdb keeps only in-frame clones here, not all; method: immunoSEQ multiplex PCR. The sample lists roughly 40,000 clones, roughly 90% occurring once. The sample was peripheral blood. The source of these receptors is a human donor in a cohort sampled during active COVID-19.

CDR3 in DNA: TGTGCCAGCAGCCCCAGGGGAATGGAGCAGTACTTC. Its protein is CASSPRGMEQYF. The rearrangement joins TRBV7-9 to TRBJ2-7, with a weak D call TRBD1 (6 bases). The V gene lost 5 bases and the J gene lost 7 bases, with 12 bases spanning the gap. CDR1 SEHNR and CDR2 FQNEAQ come from the germline V gene (reference sequence). The CDR3 sequence is 12 residues long.

The chain is built from TRBV28 and TRBJ1-4; D is ambiguous. The CDR3 extends over 13 amino acids. Deletions cut 5 bases from V and 2 bases from J, with 6 bases between. The germline V gene has CDR1 MDHEN and CDR2 SYDVKM. CDR3 residues: CASSPGTNEKLFF. The CDR3 DNA reads as TGTGCCAGCAGTCCAGGTACTAATGAAAAACTGTTTTTT.

This chain's CDR3 is CASSPLPGGYEQYF. The CDR3, as DNA: TGTGCCAGCTCACCACTCCCAGGGGGCTACGAGCAGTACTTC. The chain has TRBV18 and TRBJ2-7; 7 bases align to TRBD1. J lost 3 bases, V lost 1 base, and 3 bases had no gene match. Per the germline V gene, CDR1 is KGHSH and CDR2 is LQKENI. CDR3 length: 14 amino acids.

The chain recombines TRBV19 with TRBJ2-7; D is undetermined. Germline loops: CDR1 LNHDA, CDR2 SQIVND (reference sequence). CDR3 length equals 13 residues. The V and J ends lost 1 base and 1 base respectively, with 5 bases between them. CDR3 sequence reads: CASSIGRSYEQYF. The CDR3 DNA reads TGTGCCAGTAGTATAGGCAGGTCCTACGAGCAGTACTTC.

The chain carries TRBV19 and TRBJ1-6, with a tentative D call TRBD1 (6 bases). This CDR3 spans 16 amino acids. Trimming pared 2 bases from V and 10 bases from J, leaving 18 bases between. Per the germline V gene, CDR1 is LNHDA and CDR2 is SQIVND (reference sequence). The CDR3 DNA reads TGTGCCAGTAGTATAAATTGGGACATCCAGAAATCACCCCTCCACTTT. This gives the protein CASSINWDIQKSPLHF.

The chain employs TRBV7-2 and TRBJ1-2, with 7 bases identical to TRBD1. The V and J ends lost 1 base and 6 bases, in that order; junction bases with no gene match: 11. CDR3 size: 16 residues. The V gene's germline CDR1 is SGHTA and CDR2 FQGNSA. The CDR3 loop reads CASSLGGGTDHNGYTF. The DNA of the CDR3 is TGTGCCAGCAGCTTAGGGGGCGGGACAGATCATAATGGCTACACCTTC.

The V and J genes are TRBV30 and TRBJ1-5; 8 nucleotides line up with TRBD1. The V segment lost 3 bases and the J segment 5 bases; nucleotides outside the gene matches: 6. The CDR3 covers 14 residues. The V gene's germline CDR1 is GTSNPN and CDR2 SVGIG (reference sequence). CDR3 sequence: CAWSRTGPHQPQHF. DNA for the CDR3: TGTGCCTGGAGCCGGACAGGGCCCCATCAGCCCCAGCATTTT.

This clone occurred once. V and J are TRBV23-1 and TRBJ1-2; D unclear. TRBV23-1 is reported as an ORF; its role is uncertain. This CDR3 is built from 15 residues. The V gene lost 0 bases and the J gene lost 2 bases, with 10 bases spanning the gap. The CDR3 sequence: CASSQSVRSNYGYTF. For the CDR3, the DNA is TGCGCCAGCAGTCAATCGGTGAGGAGCAACTATGGCTACACCTTC.

J is TRBJ1-4 and V is TRBV27, with D perhaps TRBD1 (6 bases). Trimming cost V 3 bases and J 7 bases, with 12 bases left between them. Germline CDR1 reads MNHEY; CDR2 reads SMNVEV (reference sequence). CDR3 length equals 14 residues. CDR3 residues: CASSLGAGAEKLFF. The CDR3 DNA sequence: TGTGCCAGCAGTTTGGGGGCAGGGGCTGAAAAACTGTTTTTT.

This clone was observed a single time. The chain recombines TRBV7-9 with TRBJ2-2; 8 bases map to TRBD1. Germline V gene data show CDR1 as SEHNR and CDR2 as FQNEAQ (reference sequence). The CDR3 spans 17 residues. The ends lost 4 bases at V and 1 base at J; junction bases unmatched: 8. The CDR3 reads CASSYRPGQVNTGELFF. CDR3 DNA sequence: TGTGCCAGCAGCTATCGACCGGGACAGGTGAACACCGGGGAGCTGTTTTTT.

V and J are TRBV7-7 and TRBJ2-1; TRBD2 aligns across 8 bases. Germline CDR1 is SSHAT and CDR2 is FNYEAQ (reference sequence). V shed 2 bases and J 6 bases; nucleotides not matched to a gene: 6. The CDR3 spans 15 residues. CDR3: CASSLSSGGANEQFF. The CDR3 DNA is TGTGCCAGCAGCTTATCGTCGGGAGGGGCCAATGAGCAGTTCTTC.

The chain couples TRBV30 to TRBJ1-2; D is perhaps TRBD1 (5 bases). Germline CDR1 and CDR2: GTSNPN and SVGIG (reference sequence). There are 12 residues in the CDR3. Trimming pared 4 bases from V and 6 bases from J, leaving 12 bases between. This CDR3 is CAWTRDSDGYTF. In DNA form, the CDR3 reads TGTGCCTGGACCAGAGACAGCGATGGCTACACCTTC.